The 30 T cell receptor beta chains below come from one sample, sequenced in a study of T cell responses to AZD1222 COVID-19 vaccine. Method: immunoSEQ multiplex PCR; TCRdb's copy keeps in-frame clones and lacks some. The data hold some 120,000 clones, with just under 90% observed a single time. Sequences were derived from peripheral blood, sampled on day 0 of AZD1222 vaccination. These receptors originate from an adult in good health.

The chain uses TRBV3-1 (or the pseudogene TRBV3-2) and TRBJ2-3, with 12 nucleotides matching TRBD2. After removal of 4 bases from V and 9 bases from J, the junction contained 11 bases not matched to a gene. Germline V CDR1 and CDR2: LGHDT, YNNKEL (reference sequence). CDR3 size: 16 residues. The CDR3: CASSPTSGRIGRTQYF. The DNA for the CDR3 is TGTGCCAGCAGCCCCACTAGCGGGAGGATCGGCCGCACGCAGTATTTT.

This chain uses TRBV29-1 with TRBJ1-4, with D perhaps TRBD1 (6 bases). This CDR3 spans 12 amino acids. V lost 7 bases, J lost 8 bases, and 14 bases lay in between. Germline values: CDR1 SQVTM, CDR2 ANQGSEA. In DNA, the CDR3 is TGCAGCGCCGGACAGAGGGAAGAAAAACTGTTTTTT. Translating gives CSAGQREEKLFF.

The V call is TRBV3-1 (or the pseudogene TRBV3-2), the J call TRBJ1-1; D gene unclear. Trimming removed 7 bases at V and 1 base at J, with 19 bases between. CDR3 length: 16 residues. Per the germline V gene, CDR1 is LGHDT and CDR2 is YNNKEL (reference sequence). In nucleotides, the CDR3 is TGTGCCAGCACCCTCGGTAGTGGGCAGACGAACACTGAAGCTTTCTTT. The encoded protein is CASTLGSGQTNTEAFF.

The gene calls are TRBV6-1 and TRBJ2-7; a weak D match, TRBD2 (6 bases). Germline values: CDR1 MNHNS, CDR2 SASEGT. Between the trimmed V and J ends, which lost 3 bases and 3 bases, there was a span of 15 bases. The CDR3 has 15 amino acids. CDR3 amino acids: CASSDSGTLNYEQYF. In DNA form, the CDR3 reads TGTGCCAGCAGTGATAGCGGCACCCTCAACTACGAGCAGTACTTC.

This chain links TRBV7-3 with TRBJ2-3; the match to TRBD1 covers 9 bases. Germline lookup yields CDR1 SGHTA and CDR2 FQGTGA. This CDR3 has 15 residues. V was pared by 5 bases and J by 6 bases, with 9 bases of the junction left unmatched. The CDR3 is CASSPRGQGTDTQYF. The CDR3 bases are TGTGCCAGCAGCCCAAGGGGACAGGGAACCGATACGCAGTATTTT.

The V gene is TRBV2, the J gene TRBJ2-1; 16 bases line up with TRBD2. The junction had 3 bases not matched to a gene; V was cut back by 2 bases and J by 5 bases. The CDR3 is 17 amino acids. Germline lookup yields CDR1 SNHLY and CDR2 FYNNEI. Written as DNA, the CDR3 is TGTGCCAGCAGTGAATTGGGGACTAGCGGGAGGGACAATGAGCAGTTCTTC. Translating gives CASSELGTSGRDNEQFF.

The CDR3 sequence is CASSIGTGVNTEAFF. The CDR3 DNA follows: TGTGCCAGTAGTATTGGGACAGGGGTGAACACTGAAGCTTTCTTT. This chain links TRBV19 with TRBJ1-1; TRBD1 matches 10 bases. V lost 3 bases and J lost 0; bases outside the gene matches: 1. CDR1 and CDR2 (germline): LNHDA, SQIVND (reference sequence). CDR3 length equals 15 residues.

This clone was detected only once. Relative to the germline gene, one junction end is altered; a read error may explain this. The chain links TRBV12-3 or TRBV12-4 to TRBJ1-5; D is undetermined. This CDR3 is 13 amino acids long. CDR3 amino acids: CASRLGEAQPQHF. CDR3 sequence (DNA): TGTGCCAGCAGATTAGGAGAGGCGCAGCCCCAGCATTTT.

The gene calls are TRBV6-5 and TRBJ2-7, with 8 nucleotides matching TRBD1. V was pared by 4 bases and J by 4 bases, with 6 bases of the junction left unmatched. Germline V gene data show CDR1 as MNHEY and CDR2 as SVGAGI. The CDR3 is 14 amino acids. The DNA of the CDR3 is TGTGCCAGCAGTTTAGGACAGGGCCCATACGAGCAGTACTTC. It specifies CASSLGQGPYEQYF.

As DNA, the CDR3 is TGCGCCAGCAGCCCCTACGAAAGGGGGGGTGGCGGGAGGCCCAATGAGCAGTTCTTC. Amino acid sequence: CASSPYERGGGGRPNEQFF. The V call is TRBV5-1, the J call TRBJ2-1; 8 nucleotides match TRBD2. Trimming removed 4 bases from V and 6 bases from J; junction bases left unmatched: 21. The germline gives CDR1 SGHRS, CDR2 YFSETQ. The CDR3 consists of 19 residues.

This clone was counted a few times. The J gene is TRBJ2-1, the V gene TRBV6-2 or TRBV6-3; the match to TRBD1 covers 8 bases. Germline trimming cut 5 bases from V and 4 bases from J; bases unmatched to any gene: 13. Germline V gene data show CDR1 as MNHEY and CDR2 as SVGEGT. There are 17 residues in the CDR3. The CDR3 spells CASSPPTGANRYNEQFF. CDR3 sequence (DNA): TGTGCCAGCAGTCCCCCGACAGGGGCCAACCGATACAATGAGCAGTTCTTC.

The chain couples TRBV12-3 or TRBV12-4 to TRBJ2-7; TRBD2 aligns across 13 bases. The V gene end was trimmed by 7 bases and the J gene end by 5 bases; junction bases not matched to a gene: 2. This CDR3 spans 13 amino acids. The CDR3 loop is CASKGLAGDEQYF. The CDR3 DNA is TGTGCCAGCAAAGGACTAGCGGGAGACGAGCAGTACTTC.

The chain joins TRBV4-1 to TRBJ2-6, with 9 bases identical to TRBD1. Trimming cost V 3 bases and J 6 bases; bases outside gene matches: 3. The length of the CDR3 is 15 residues. Germline-derived CDR1 and CDR2 are MGHRA and YSYEKL. The CDR3 DNA sequence: TGCGCCAGCAGCCACGAACAGGGGGCGGCCAACGTCCTGACTTTC. Residues: CASSHEQGAANVLTF.

The rearrangement joins TRBV9 to TRBJ2-3; D call uncertain. Germline V gives CDR1 SGDLS, CDR2 YYNGEE. With 0 bases removed from V and 5 bases from J, the gap between germline ends came to 7 bases. The CDR3 is 13 residues long. The CDR3: CASSVAPRDTQYF. CDR3 bases: TGTGCCAGCAGCGTAGCCCCGCGAGATACGCAGTATTTT.

The CDR3 loop is CASSPRLRGTNEKLFF. CDR3 nucleotide sequence: TGCGCCAGCAGCCCCAGACTTCGGGGAACTAATGAAAAACTGTTTTTT. The rearrangement links TRBV5-1 to TRBJ1-4; no clear D. Looked up from germline, CDR1 is SGHRS and CDR2 is YFSETQ. The CDR3 length is 16 residues. V lost 4 bases and J 1 base, leaving 14 bases between the germline ends.

This chain connects TRBV5-6 to TRBJ2-2; 7 bases align to TRBD1. This CDR3 has 16 residues. CDR1 and CDR2 from the germline V gene are SGHDT and YYEEEE. V was clipped by 4 bases and J by 2 bases; unmatched bases: 8. The CDR3 spells CASSALRDSNTGELFF. In DNA, the CDR3 is TGTGCCAGCAGCGCGCTCCGGGACAGCAACACCGGGGAGCTGTTTTTT.

This clone was seen a single time. CDR3: CASRGDYEQYF. The CDR3 coding sequence is TGTGCCAGCAGGGGAGACTACGAGCAGTACTTC. This rearrangement joins TRBV6-5 to TRBJ2-7, with D maybe TRBD2 (5 bases). The CDR3 sequence is 11 residues long. Trimming stripped 6 bases from V and 3 bases from J, with 6 bases between. Germline assignment: CDR1 MNHEY and CDR2 SVGAGI.

CDR3: CASSGVGSGNTIYF. The CDR3 bases are TGTGCCAGCAGTGGAGTAGGCTCTGGAAACACCATATATTTT. The V gene is TRBV7-2, the J gene TRBJ1-3, with D unresolved. Trimming cost V 6 bases and J 0 bases, with 9 bases left between them. The germline gives CDR1 SGHTA, CDR2 FQGNSA. The CDR3 has 14 amino acids.

The chain uses TRBV7-9 and TRBJ1-2; 8 bases are a match to TRBD1. Germline loops: CDR1 SEHNR, CDR2 FQNEAQ (reference sequence). The CDR3 consists of 14 residues. Unmatched junction bases numbered 6, after V lost 3 bases and J lost 6 bases. Here the CDR3 reads CASSLQGALDGYTF. CDR3 nucleotides: TGTGCCAGCAGCTTGCAGGGGGCGTTGGATGGCTACACCTTC.

The gene calls are TRBV20-1 and TRBJ2-7; 7 nucleotides align to TRBD2. J lost 1 base, V lost 3 bases, and 9 bases had no gene match. Germline assignment: CDR1 DFQATT and CDR2 SNEGSKA (reference sequence). The CDR3 spans 15 residues. CDR3 nucleotides: TGCAGTGCTAGTGCCCCGCGAGCGGGATCCTACGAGCAGTACTTC. Its translation is CSASAPRAGSYEQYF.

The CDR3 here is CASSMDSRVDQPQHF. CDR3 bases: TGTGCCAGTAGTATGGACAGTCGAGTGGATCAGCCCCAGCATTTT. The chain uses TRBV19 and TRBJ1-5; TRBD1 might be the D (6 bases). Germline lookup yields CDR1 LNHDA and CDR2 SQIVND (reference sequence). The CDR3 runs to 15 residues. Trimming took off 3 bases at V and 5 bases at J, with 14 bases between the two ends. The variable domain in full, completed from reference TRBV19 and TRBJ1-5, reads DGGITQSPKYLFRKEGQNVTLSCEQNLNHDAMYWYRQDPGQGLRLIYYSQIVNDFQKGDIAEGYSVSREKKESFPLTVTSAQKNPTAFYLCASSMDSRVDQPQHFGDGTRLSIL.

Only one count was recorded for this clone. This sequence joins TRBV7-2 and TRBJ2-3, with 9 positions matching TRBD1. The ends lost 5 bases at V and 1 base at J; junction bases unmatched: 7. The CDR3 has 16 residues. The germline CDR1 and CDR2 sequences are SGHTA and FQGNSA. In DNA form, the CDR3 reads TGTGCCAGCAGCCACACAGGGGGCAAGGGCACAGATACGCAGTATTTT. Translated: CASSHTGGKGTDTQYF. The entire variable domain, with the rest obtained from reference TRBV7-2 and TRBJ2-3, is as follows: GAGVSQSPSNKVTEKGKDVELRCDPISGHTALYWYRQSLGQGLEFLIYFQGNSAPDKSGLPSDRFSAERTGGSVSTLTIQRTQQEDSAVYLCASSHTGGKGTDTQYFGPGTRLTVL.

This clone was picked up many times. The chain uses TRBV28 and TRBJ1-6, with D unresolved. CDR3 length equals 14 residues. V lost 7 bases and J lost 3, with 10 bases in between. Germline V CDR1 and CDR2: MDHEN, SYDVKM. The CDR3 DNA is TGTGCCAGCAAACCTAACTACTATAATTCACCCCTCCACTTT. The encoded protein is CASKPNYYNSPLHF.

This clone came up once. This rearrangement joins TRBV19 to TRBJ2-6, with D tentatively TRBD1 (7 bases). Trimming left V 5 bases short and J 1 base short, with 9 bases between. Germline loops: CDR1 LNHDA, CDR2 SQIVND (reference sequence). This CDR3 has 15 residues. The CDR3 sequence: CASSPGGSGANVLTF. The DNA of the CDR3 is TGTGCCAGTAGTCCAGGGGGGTCTGGGGCCAACGTCCTGACTTTC.

V gene TRBV2 combines with J gene TRBJ1-2, with D perhaps matching TRBD1 (6 bases). Germline loops: CDR1 SNHLY, CDR2 FYNNEI. The CDR3 runs 12 residues. Trimming pared 7 bases from V and 8 bases from J, leaving 14 bases between. CDR3 coding DNA: TGTGCCAGCATTACAGGGCTGGTGGGCTACACCTTC. Protein sequence: CASITGLVGYTF.

The chain combines TRBV5-5 with TRBJ1-4, with D tentatively TRBD1 (5 bases). The ends were cut back, 5 bases at V and 3 bases at J, with 11 bases in the middle. CDR1 and CDR2 (germline): SGHKS, YYEKEE (reference sequence). The CDR3 spans 14 residues. The CDR3 region has the DNA TGTGCCAGCAGGGGGGTCCAGCCTAATGAAAAACTGTTTTTT. Its protein is CASRGVQPNEKLFF. Together with reference TRBV5-5 and TRBJ1-4, the CDR3 gives the full variable domain: DAGVTQSPTHLIKTRGQQVTLRCSPISGHKSVSWYQQVLGQGPQFIFQYYEKEERGRGNFPDRFSARQFPNYSSELNVNALLLGDSALYLCASRGVQPNEKLFFGSGTQLSVL.

As to this clone: Other nucleotide sequences in the sample specify the same CDR3. This rearrangement joins TRBV24-1 to TRBJ2-3; D is unclear. The CDR3 has 14 amino acids. CDR1 KGHDR and CDR2 SFDVKD come from the germline V gene. The germline V and J ends were trimmed by 5 bases and 6 bases, with 14 bases remaining between them. For the CDR3, the DNA is TGTGCCACCAGTGGGGGTATGACGCTGGATACGCAGTATTTT. This encodes CATSGGMTLDTQYF.

The chain combines TRBV28 with TRBJ1-2; D possibly corresponds to TRBD1 (5 bases). The CDR3 is made up of 13 amino acids. Between the trimmed V and J ends, which lost 4 bases and 7 bases, there was a span of 13 bases. Per the germline V gene, CDR1 is MDHEN and CDR2 is SYDVKM. The CDR3 loop is CASSYWGVGGYTF. CDR3 nucleotides: TGTGCCAGCAGTTATTGGGGGGTAGGTGGCTACACCTTC.

The chain carries TRBV28 and TRBJ1-5; D remains unclear. This CDR3 is built from 10 residues. Germline assignment: CDR1 MDHEN and CDR2 SYDVKM. For the CDR3, the DNA is TGTGATTCACACAATCAGCCCCAGCATTTT. Translated, it gives CDSHNQPQHF. Variable domain in full (rest from reference TRBV28 and TRBJ1-5): DVKVTQSSRYLVKRTGEKVFLECVQDMDHENMFWYRQDPGLGLRLIYFSYDVKMKEKGDIPEGYSVSREKKERFSLILESASTNQTSMYLCDSHNQPQHFGDGTRLSIL.

V usage is TRBV5-1 and J usage is TRBJ2-7; either TRBD1 or TRBD2 may supply D (5 bases each). Trimming stripped 0 bases from V and 2 bases from J, with 9 bases between. CDR1 SGHRS and CDR2 YFSETQ come from the germline V gene. The CDR3 is made up of 14 amino acids. The CDR3 DNA is TGCGCCAGCAGCTTGGTTATGGGGGCCTACGAGCAGTACTTC. It translates to CASSLVMGAYEQYF.